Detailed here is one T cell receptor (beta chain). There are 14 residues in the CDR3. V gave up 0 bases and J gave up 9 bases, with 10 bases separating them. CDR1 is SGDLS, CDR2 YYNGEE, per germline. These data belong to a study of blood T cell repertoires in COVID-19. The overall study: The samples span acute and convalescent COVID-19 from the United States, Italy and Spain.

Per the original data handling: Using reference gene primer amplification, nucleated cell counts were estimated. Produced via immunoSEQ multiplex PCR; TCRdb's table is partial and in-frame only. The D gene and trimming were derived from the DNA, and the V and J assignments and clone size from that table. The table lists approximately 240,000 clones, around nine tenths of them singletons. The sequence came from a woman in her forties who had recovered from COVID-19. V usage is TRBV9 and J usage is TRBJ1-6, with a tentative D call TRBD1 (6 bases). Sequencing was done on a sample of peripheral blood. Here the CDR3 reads CASSVEGEGSPLHF. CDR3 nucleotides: TGTGCCAGCAGCGTAGAGGGGGAGGGTTCACCCCTCCACTTT.